These T cell receptor beta chains were read from a single sample in a study of blood T cell repertoires in COVID-19. The assay was immunoSEQ multiplex PCR, and TCRdb's table has in-frame clones only and misses some. The sample has a few hundred thousand clones, approximately 86% seen once. Material for sequencing was peripheral blood. These receptor sequences come from a human donor with COVID-19, enrolled during active disease. The donor label of this sample is uncertain. Both conserved end residues are part of each CDR3. Fields, in order: V gene, D gene, J gene, clone size, CDR3 protein, CDR3 DNA. D genes are given only for firm matches. Some rows have no size entry. The others give once, few or many, or a class for an expanded clone.

TRBV12-3/TRBV12-4	TRBD1	TRBJ1-2	-	CASRDRDGYTF	TGTGCTAGCAGGGACAGGGATGGCTACACCTTC
TRBV28	TRBD2	TRBJ2-1	-	CASSFTPGLAGGVHEQFF	TGTGCCAGCAGTTTCACCCCGGGACTAGCGGGAGGGGTCCATGAGCAGTTCTTC
TRBV19	TRBD1	TRBJ2-3	-	CASSRTGDTQYF	TGTGCCAGTAGCAGGACAGGGGACACGCAGTATTTT
TRBV7-6	TRBD2	TRBJ2-1	-	CASSSGAGRGYEQFF	TGTGCCAGCAGCTCGGGTGCCGGGAGGGGCTATGAGCAGTTCTTC
TRBV10-3	-	TRBJ2-7	-	CAISEVGGYSYEQYF	TGTGCCATCAGTGAAGTTGGCGGATACTCCTACGAGCAGTACTTC
TRBV11-2	-	TRBJ2-1	-	CASSLDEARNYNEQFF	TGTGCCAGCAGCTTAGATGAGGCCCGAAACTACAATGAGCAGTTCTTC
TRBV7-3	-	TRBJ1-1	once	CASSLNAGNVHTEAFF	TGTGCCAGCAGCTTAAACGCAGGGAACGTTCACACTGAAGCTTTCTTT
TRBV7-9	-	TRBJ1-6	-	CASSLNSNSPLHF	TGTGCCAGCAGCTTAAACAGCAATTCACCCCTCCACTTT
TRBV3-1/TRBV3-2	TRBD2	TRBJ2-5	-	CASSQRLAGVGETQYF	TGTGCCAGCAGCCAACGGCTAGCGGGAGTAGGAGAGACCCAGTACTTC
TRBV28	-	TRBJ2-6	-	CASSPRGGANVLTF	TGTGCCAGCAGTCCTCGCGGAGGGGCCAACGTCCTGACTTTC
TRBV5-5	TRBD1	TRBJ1-5	-	CASSPGQGGNQPQHF	TGTGCCAGCAGCCCGGGACAGGGCGGCAATCAGCCCCAGCATTTT
TRBV28	-	TRBJ1-1	-	CASSLSPGDTYMNTEAFF	TGTGCCAGCAGTTTATCCCCCGGGGATACTTATATGAACACTGAAGCTTTCTTT
TRBV5-1	-	TRBJ2-5	few	CASSLQVLQETQYF	TGCGCCAGCAGCTTGCAGGTGCTCCAAGAGACCCAGTACTTC
TRBV25-1	-	TRBJ1-1	once	CASSWGQGNTEAFF	TGTGCCAGCAGTTGGGGCCAGGGGAACACTGAAGCTTTCTTT
TRBV4-1	-	TRBJ2-1	-	CASSQAAGFSYNEQFF	TGCGCCAGCAGCCAAGCCGCGGGGTTCTCCTACAATGAGCAGTTCTTC
TRBV6-5	-	TRBJ1-1	-	CASNRVRDTEAFF	TGTGCCAGCAACAGGGTTAGGGACACTGAAGCTTTCTTT
TRBV28	TRBD1	TRBJ1-2	-	CASRGQSAGYTF	TGTGCCAGCAGGGGACAGTCGGCTGGCTACACCTTC
TRBV6-6	TRBD2	TRBJ2-7	once	CASSRDAVSSGSFYEQYF	TGTGCCAGCAGCCGAGACGCGGTGAGTAGCGGGAGTTTCTACGAGCAGTACTTC
TRBV14	-	TRBJ1-1	-	CASSRGTEAFF	TGTGCCAGCAGCCGAGGCACTGAAGCTTTCTTT
TRBV28	-	TRBJ2-2	once	CATSDGIGELFF	TGTGCCACCTCAGACGGGATCGGGGAGCTGTTTTTT
TRBV11-2	TRBD2	TRBJ2-1	-	CASSTPGLAGVSWRGKGSYNEQFF	TGTGCCAGCAGTACTCCGGGACTAGCGGGAGTTAGTTGGAGGGGAAAAGGCTCCTACAATGAGCAGTTCTTC
TRBV12-3/TRBV12-4	-	TRBJ1-2	-	CASSFSGFGYTF	TGTGCCAGCAGTTTCTCGGGGTTTGGCTACACCTTC
TRBV24-1	TRBD2	TRBJ2-1	-	CATRRTGGMGFDEQFF	TGTGCCACCAGGAGGACGGGAGGGATGGGTTTTGATGAGCAGTTCTTC
TRBV4-3	-	TRBJ1-2	once	CASSSILRTDGYTF	TGCGCCAGCAGCTCAATCCTAAGGACAGATGGCTACACCTTC
TRBV4-2	TRBD1	TRBJ1-2	-	CASSHPITGQGFYGYTF	TGTGCCAGCAGCCATCCAATTACGGGACAGGGATTCTATGGCTACACCTTC
TRBV5-5	TRBD2	TRBJ2-2	-	CASSLAGGRTGELFF	TGTGCCAGCAGCTTGGCCGGCGGGAGAACCGGGGAGCTGTTTTTT
TRBV2	-	TRBJ1-5	-	CASSQGSNQPQHF	TGTGCCAGCAGCCAGGGAAGCAATCAGCCCCAGCATTTT
TRBV7-8	-	TRBJ1-6	-	CASKPGFRISYNSPLHF	TGTGCCAGTAAGCCCGGGTTCCGAATCTCCTATAATTCACCCCTCCACTTT
TRBV29-1	-	TRBJ1-2	-	CSVRENYGYTF	TGCAGCGTGCGCGAGAACTATGGCTACACCTTC
TRBV24-1	TRBD1	TRBJ1-5	-	CATSDSSMKEDRDGNQPQHF	TGTGCCACCAGTGATTCTTCGATGAAGGAGGACAGGGATGGCAATCAGCCCCAGCATTTT
TRBV28	TRBD1	TRBJ1-5	few	CASSNDRVFQPQHF	TGTGCCAGCAGCAACGACAGGGTGTTTCAGCCCCAGCATTTT
TRBV19	-	TRBJ2-1	once	CASSLSGGIYNEQFF	TGTGCCAGTAGCCTCTCTGGCGGGATCTACAATGAGCAGTTCTTC
TRBV3-1/TRBV3-2	-	TRBJ2-3	-	CASSQIRAGEVPDTQYF	TGTGCCAGCAGCCAAATTCGGGCAGGGGAAGTGCCAGATACGCAGTATTTT
TRBV11-2	-	TRBJ1-1	-	CASSLSGGNTEAFF	TGTGCCAGCAGCCTCTCGGGGGGGAACACTGAAGCTTTCTTT
TRBV19	-	TRBJ2-2	once	CASSPYTGELFF	TGTGCCAGTAGTCCCTACACCGGGGAGCTGTTTTTT
TRBV12-5	-	TRBJ1-5	-	CASGFDRHDQPQHF	TGTGCTAGTGGTTTCGACAGGCACGATCAGCCCCAGCATTTT
TRBV28	-	TRBJ2-7	-	CATKGGRLVRHEQYF	TGTGCAACCAAGGGTGGGAGGCTGGTGAGACACGAGCAGTACTTC
TRBV19	-	TRBJ1-5	-	CASSIRVNQPQHF	TGTGCCAGTAGTATAAGAGTCAATCAGCCCCAGCATTTT
TRBV27	TRBD1	TRBJ1-1	-	CASSLDPGGTEAFF	TGTGCCAGCAGTTTAGACCCAGGGGGCACTGAAGCTTTCTTT
TRBV7-6	TRBD1	TRBJ1-2	-	CASSLYGTGKSNYGYTF	TGTGCCAGCAGCTTATACGGGACAGGGAAGTCTAACTATGGCTACACCTTC
TRBV5-1	-	TRBJ2-3	-	CASSLAGPPTDTQYF	TGCGCCAGCAGCTTGGCAGGGCCCCCCACAGATACGCAGTATTTT
TRBV11-3	-	TRBJ1-1	-	CASSRGNSNTEAFF	TGTGCCAGCAGCCGAGGGAACTCAAACACTGAAGCTTTCTTT
TRBV28	-	TRBJ1-4	-	CASSNPSGTTNEKLFF	TGTGCCAGCAGTAACCCCTCCGGGACAACTAATGAAAAACTGTTTTTT
TRBV7-2	-	TRBJ2-3	-	CASSLRADTQYF	TGTGCCAGCAGCTTGCGAGCAGATACGCAGTATTTT
TRBV7-2	TRBD1	TRBJ1-2	-	CASSLAGQLYGYTF	TGTGCCAGCAGCTTAGCGGGACAGCTATATGGCTACACCTTC
TRBV6-2/TRBV6-3	-	TRBJ2-7	-	CASSYPFYEQYF	TGTGCCAGCAGTTACCCATTCTACGAGCAGTACTTC
TRBV19	TRBD1	TRBJ1-4	-	CASSGTRGQKNEKLFF	TGTGCCAGTAGTGGAACCAGGGGACAGAAGAATGAAAAACTGTTTTTT
TRBV11-2	TRBD1	TRBJ1-1	-	CASSQGQGRDTEAFF	TGTGCCAGCAGCCAAGGACAGGGGAGAGACACTGAAGCTTTCTTT
TRBV19	TRBD1	TRBJ2-4	-	CASSMGDSKNIQYF	TGTGCCAGTAGTATGGGGGACAGTAAAAACATTCAGTACTTC
TRBV11-2	TRBD1	TRBJ2-5	-	CASSRDTGAQETQYF	TGTGCCAGCAGCAGGGATACAGGGGCTCAAGAGACCCAGTACTTC
TRBV19	-	TRBJ2-7	-	CASSITGGNSYEQYF	TGTGCCAGTAGTATCACGGGCGGGAACTCCTACGAGCAGTACTTC
TRBV20-1	TRBD2	TRBJ2-1	-	CSASRLAGPNSYNEQFF	TGCAGTGCTAGTAGGCTAGCGGGGCCGAACTCCTACAATGAGCAGTTCTTC
TRBV19	TRBD2	TRBJ2-3	-	CASRTSGGPSDTQYF	TGTGCCAGTAGGACAAGCGGGGGACCGTCGGATACGCAGTATTTT
TRBV27	-	TRBJ1-1	-	CASSFAGLNMNTEAFF	TGTGCCAGCAGTTTCGCGGGGCTGAATATGAACACTGAAGCTTTCTTT
TRBV19	-	TRBJ2-3	-	CASSIGPAADTQYF	TGTGCCAGTAGTATAGGGCCGGCGGCAGATACGCAGTATTTT